This T cell receptor beta chain was obtained from a study of identical twins. V lost 2 bases and J lost 7, with 5 bases in between. CDR3 size: 11 residues. Germline-derived CDR1 and CDR2 are MNHEY and SVGAGI. TCRdb ran MiXCR on the 5' RACE reads and lists one entry per CDR3 protein. The table records around 1.7 million distinct CDR3 sequences, around 33% of them present only once. The source of this sequence is a newborn girl in good health. The chain has TRBV6-5 and TRBJ1-1; D is unresolved. What was sequenced was cord blood. The CDR3 DNA is TGTGCCAGCAGTTACGCCCTTGAAGCTTTCTTT. Its translation is CASSYALEAFF.